This T cell receptor (beta chain) was documented in a study of siplizumab effects on memory and regulatory T cells (dated by TCRdb to about 2019). For context, the study as a whole: The effect of the anti-CD2 antibody siplizumab on alloreactive T-cell subsets was examined in allogeneic mixed lymphocyte reactions constructed from human PBMCs. Points the paper makes about the study in general: Whether proliferating Tregs from siplizumab cultures were suppressive was not functionally confirmed. Compared with memory T cells, unstimulated naive T cells appeared more diverse, and naive cells seemed to make a substantial contribution to the alloresponse. Sequences below about 10^-5 frequency were poorly captured, so only a minor fraction of alloreactive clones could be mapped to unstimulated subsets. Among mappable alloreactive CD4+ clones, the Treg-derived fraction averaged about 75% with siplizumab versus roughly 25% in control reactions. About 75-96% of proliferating CD4+ or CD8+ clones could not be given a naive or memory phenotype. The cumulative frequency of alloreactive sequences that could be traced back to unstimulated CD4+ memory T cells was significantly reduced by siplizumab.

Remarks on this clone: Its antigen has not been determined. No per-base quality is available; no much larger clone lies one base away.

Receptor amplification or capture employed the immunoSEQ multiplex PCR assay. Around 9.9 x 10^4 TCR templates per sample were assayed by the deep sequencing platform. Genomic DNA extracted from sorted T cells was used for TCRbeta CDR3 sequencing. On the study's bioinformatics: The R programming language was used for clonal analysis of the TCRbeta CDR3 data. Unstimulated samples were compared with post-reaction CFSE-low samples to define alloreactive CD4+ and CD8+ clones. Regulatory or non-regulatory origin of alloreactive CD4+ clones was assigned by matching sequences to the sorted unstimulated Treg and non-Treg repertoires. TCRdb took this table from immuneACCESS and kept in-frame rearrangements with V and J called. Such tables lack part of the clones; where checked against another copy, unresolved V genes explain under half of the gap, and the rest is unexplained. That table supplies the V and J calls and clone size; D and trimming were determined from the DNA. Here the sample has roughly 100,000 clones; roughly 93% occur a single time. The ten largest make up approximately 0.62% of the sample.

Sorted unstimulated T cells, along with proliferating T cells recovered from mixed lymphocyte reactions, underwent TCRbeta CDR3 sequencing. Fresh whole blood from around 11 HLA-typed healthy donors was used to isolate PBMCs. To map where alloreactive clones came from, unstimulated CD4+ regulatory T cells were FACS-sorted. The germline V gene encodes CDR1 LNHDA and CDR2 SQIVND (reference sequence). The CDR3, from cysteine to phenylalanine, totals 15 residues. Kept here is only the CDR3 DNA, which spans 45 bases and is read in frame from base 1. After removal of 3 bases from V and 4 bases from J, the junction retains 3 bases not matched to a gene.

The receptor chain draws on TRBV19 and TRBJ2-3; TRBD2 lines up with 11 middle nucleotides. The material sequenced was Tregs sorted from blood. The TCR comes from a human donor in good health. The CDR3 sequence is CASSIVAGGPDTQYF. The nucleotide sequence is given as TGTGCCAGTAGTATTGTAGCGGGGGGGCCAGATACGCAGTATTTT. Full variable domain (CDR3 extended with the reference TRBV19 and TRBJ2-3 proteins): DGGITQSPKYLFRKEGQNVTLSCEQNLNHDAMYWYRQDPGQGLRLIYYSQIVNDFQKGDIAEGYSVSREKKESFPLTVTSAQKNPTAFYLCASSIVAGGPDTQYFGPGTRLTVL.